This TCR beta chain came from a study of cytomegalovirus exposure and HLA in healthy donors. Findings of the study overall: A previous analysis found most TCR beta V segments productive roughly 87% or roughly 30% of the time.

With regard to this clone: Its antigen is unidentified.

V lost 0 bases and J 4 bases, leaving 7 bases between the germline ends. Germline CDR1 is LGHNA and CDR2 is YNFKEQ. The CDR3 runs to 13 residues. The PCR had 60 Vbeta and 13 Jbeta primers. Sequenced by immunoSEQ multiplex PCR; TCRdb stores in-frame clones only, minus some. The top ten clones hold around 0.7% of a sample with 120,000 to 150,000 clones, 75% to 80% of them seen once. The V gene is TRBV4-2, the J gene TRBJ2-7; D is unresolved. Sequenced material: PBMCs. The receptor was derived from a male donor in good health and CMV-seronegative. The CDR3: CASSQEFGYEQYF. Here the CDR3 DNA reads TGTGCCAGCAGCCAAGAATTCGGTTACGAGCAGTACTTC.